This entry describes one T cell receptor (beta chain). The antigen it binds to is not known. No base quality information exists; no much larger clone differs at one position. The library was built by means of PCR. The run used an Illumina HiSeq 2500. To normalize quantification of the TCRbeta repertoire, the TCR libraries were built with molecular barcoding that relied on unique molecular identifiers. In TCRdb, the public reads were trimmed at Q25 with fastp and aligned with MiXCR, with productive beta chains retained. Rows are unified per CDR3 protein, each entry keeping the most common DNA and genes. The sample table contains approximately 510,000 distinct CDR3 sequences; only one count was recorded for around 19% of them. In total, the top ten clones hold 3% to 3.5% of the sample. This record belongs to a study of T-cell reconstitution after alpha-beta-depleted transplantation in children (dated by TCRdb to 2016 to 2017). Regarding the research as a whole: Using TCR repertoire profiling, the study followed T-cell immune reconstitution in a quantitative way in children after TCRalphabeta/CD19-depleted allogeneic hematopoietic cell transplantation.

Sequenced here: PBMCs from the stem cell graft donor, sampled from the stem cell graft. This receptor was taken from a human donor who donated a stem cell graft to a child with acute lymphoblastic leukemia.

The DNA is as follows: TGCGCCAGCAGCCTACTGGGACAGGGGGCTGAAGCTTTCTTT. Its translation reads: CASSLLGQGAEAFF. The chain was built from TRBV4-1 and TRBJ1-1; TRBD1 fits 11 bases in the junction. The germline V gene provides CDR1 MGHRA and CDR2 YSYEKL. The junction shows trimming of 4 bases on V and 6 bases on J, and the gene matches do not reach 4 bases of it. Measured from the cysteine to the phenylalanine, the CDR3 is 14 residues long. Only the CDR3 region is kept as DNA, spanning 42 bases read in frame from base 1.